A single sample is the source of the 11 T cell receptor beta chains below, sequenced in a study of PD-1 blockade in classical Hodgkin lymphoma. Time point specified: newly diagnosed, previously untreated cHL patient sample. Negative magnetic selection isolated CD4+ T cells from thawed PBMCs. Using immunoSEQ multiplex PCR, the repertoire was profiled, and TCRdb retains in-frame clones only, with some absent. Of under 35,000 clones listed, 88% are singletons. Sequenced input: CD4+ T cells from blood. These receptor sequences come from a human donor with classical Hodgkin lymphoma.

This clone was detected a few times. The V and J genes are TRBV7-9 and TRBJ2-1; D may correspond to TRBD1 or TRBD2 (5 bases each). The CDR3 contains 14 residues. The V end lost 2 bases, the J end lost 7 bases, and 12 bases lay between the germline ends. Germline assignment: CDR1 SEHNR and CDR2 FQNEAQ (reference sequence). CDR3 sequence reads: CASSLSGTTNEQFF. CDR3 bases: TGTGCCAGCAGCTTATCCGGGACGACAAATGAGCAGTTCTTC. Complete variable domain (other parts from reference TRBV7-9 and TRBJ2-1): DTGVSQNPRHKITKRGQNVTFRCDPISEHNRLYWYRQTLGQGPEFLTYFQNEAQLEKSRLLSDRFSAERPKGSFSTLEIQRTEQGDSAMYLCASSLSGTTNEQFFGPGTRLTVL.

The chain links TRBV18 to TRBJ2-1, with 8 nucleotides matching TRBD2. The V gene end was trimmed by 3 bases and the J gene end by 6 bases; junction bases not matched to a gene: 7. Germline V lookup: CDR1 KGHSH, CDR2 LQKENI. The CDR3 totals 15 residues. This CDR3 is CASSPRREAGNEQFF. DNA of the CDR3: TGTGCCAGCTCACCTAGGCGGGAGGCAGGCAATGAGCAGTTCTTC.

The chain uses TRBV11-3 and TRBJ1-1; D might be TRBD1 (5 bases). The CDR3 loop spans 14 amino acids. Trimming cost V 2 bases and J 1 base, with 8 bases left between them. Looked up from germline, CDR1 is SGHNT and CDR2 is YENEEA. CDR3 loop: CASSLRGSNTEAFF. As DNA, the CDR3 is TGTGCCAGCAGCTTAAGGGGATCGAACACTGAAGCTTTCTTT.

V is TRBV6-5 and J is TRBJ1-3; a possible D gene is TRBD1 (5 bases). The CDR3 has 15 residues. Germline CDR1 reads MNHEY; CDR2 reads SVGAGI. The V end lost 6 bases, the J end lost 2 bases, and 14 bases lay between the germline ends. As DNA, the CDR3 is TGTGCCAGCAGCCTAGGGACTCGAACTGGAAACACCATATATTTT. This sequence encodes CASSLGTRTGNTIYF.

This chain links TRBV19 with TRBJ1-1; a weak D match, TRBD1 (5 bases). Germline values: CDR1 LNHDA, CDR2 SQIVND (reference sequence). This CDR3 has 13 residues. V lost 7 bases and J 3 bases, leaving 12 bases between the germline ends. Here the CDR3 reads CASTQGYHTEAFF. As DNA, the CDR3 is TGTGCCAGTACCCAGGGTTATCACACTGAAGCTTTCTTT. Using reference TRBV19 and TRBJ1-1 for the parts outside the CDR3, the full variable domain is DGGITQSPKYLFRKEGQNVTLSCEQNLNHDAMYWYRQDPGQGLRLIYYSQIVNDFQKGDIAEGYSVSREKKESFPLTVTSAQKNPTAFYLCASTQGYHTEAFFGQGTRLTVV.

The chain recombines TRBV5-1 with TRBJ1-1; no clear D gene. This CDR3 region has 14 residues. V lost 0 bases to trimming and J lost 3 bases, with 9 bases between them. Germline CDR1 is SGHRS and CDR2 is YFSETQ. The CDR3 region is CASSLAATYTEAFF. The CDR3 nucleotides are TGCGCCAGCAGCTTGGCCGCCACTTACACTGAAGCTTTCTTT.

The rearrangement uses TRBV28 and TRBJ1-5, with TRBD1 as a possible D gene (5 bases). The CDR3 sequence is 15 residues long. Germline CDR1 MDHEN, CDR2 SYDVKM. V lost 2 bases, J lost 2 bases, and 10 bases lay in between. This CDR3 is CASSLRGRGNQPQHF. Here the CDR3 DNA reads TGTGCCAGCAGTTTAAGGGGTAGAGGCAATCAGCCCCAGCATTTT.

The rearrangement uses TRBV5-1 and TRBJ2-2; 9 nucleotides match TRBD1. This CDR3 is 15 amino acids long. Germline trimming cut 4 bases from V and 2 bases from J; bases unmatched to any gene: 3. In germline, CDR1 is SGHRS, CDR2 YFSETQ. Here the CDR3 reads CASSPGQGNTGELFF. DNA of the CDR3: TGCGCCAGCAGCCCGGGACAGGGCAACACCGGGGAGCTGTTTTTT.

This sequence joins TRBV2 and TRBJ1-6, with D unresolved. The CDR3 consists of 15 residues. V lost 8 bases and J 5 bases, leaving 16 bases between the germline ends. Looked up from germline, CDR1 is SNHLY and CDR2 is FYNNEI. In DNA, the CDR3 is TGTGCCAGCCGAACGGGAGAAACTAATAATTCACCCCTCCACTTT. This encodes CASRTGETNNSPLHF.

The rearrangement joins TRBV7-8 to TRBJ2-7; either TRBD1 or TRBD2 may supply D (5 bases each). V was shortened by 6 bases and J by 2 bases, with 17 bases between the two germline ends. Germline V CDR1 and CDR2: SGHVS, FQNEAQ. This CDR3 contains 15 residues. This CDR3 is CASSFTGTVAYEQYF. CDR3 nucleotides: TGTGCCAGCAGTTTCACCGGGACGGTCGCCTACGAGCAGTACTTC.

CDR3 coding DNA: TGCAGCGTGAAGACGGGAGCTAACTATGGCTACACCTTC. This gives the protein CSVKTGANYGYTF. The chain employs TRBV29-1 and TRBJ1-2; unclear D gene. The CDR3 totals 13 residues. Germline CDR1 is SQVTM and CDR2 is ANQGSEA. V lost 6 bases and J 0 bases, leaving 11 bases between the germline ends.